This T cell receptor beta chain was obtained from a study of blood T cells in healthy people across ages. Using a J-beta primer mix together with a sample-barcoded 5' primer, a second PCR was run for roughly 6 to 12 cycles. TCRdb re-called the 5' RACE reads with MiXCR, one entry per CDR3 protein. The table lists 1.5 million to 1.9 million distinct CDR3 sequences, 42% of them singletons. This CDR3 has 18 amino acids. Germline V CDR1 and CDR2: SGHTA, FQGNSA. Trimming cost V 4 bases and J 0 bases; bases outside gene matches: 13. Sequencing was carried out using blood. This sequence was found in a woman younger than 35 in good health. The chain carries TRBV7-2 and TRBJ2-7, with 9 bases identical to TRBD2. CDR3 bases: TGTGCCAGCAGCTCAGTAGGGGGGGGACTAGCCTTCTCCTACGAGCAGTACTTC. Its protein is CASSSVGGGLAFSYEQYF.